A single sample is the source of the 30 T cell receptor beta chains below, sequenced in a study of low-dose radiotherapy and immunotherapy resistance in tumors. Gene-specific TRAV and TRBV primers were used for first-strand cDNA, covering alpha and beta chains. Amplification of TCRs used a constant-region primer and V-primer adapter for around 20 PCR cycles. Each CDR3 protein gets one entry after TCRdb re-called the reads with MiXCR. This sample has under 110,000 distinct CDR3 sequences, with around 20% found just once. Time point noted: after trial treatment. Treatment of the sample: LDRT plus nivolumab, ipilimumab, low-dose cyclophosphamide and aspirin (RACIN trial). The sequenced sample was PBMCs, obtained after low-dose radiotherapy plus immunotherapy. Receptors were obtained from a male donor with prostate cancer.

With regard to this clonotype: Because the CDR3's place on the DNA is in doubt, the DNA is left out and the CDR3 is given as listed by TCRdb. The rearrangement links TRBV5-1 to TRBJ2-2; the table calls TRBD2, which could not be checked here. A total of 16 residues make up the CDR3, ends included. The germline V gene encodes CDR1 SGHRS and CDR2 YFSETQ. Here the CDR3 reads CASSLTSLGTGELFFF.

This clonotype was detected many times. The rearrangement links TRBV12-3 or TRBV12-4 to TRBJ2-1; TRBD2 aligns across 7 bases. The CDR3 is 15 residues long. J was trimmed by 7 bases and V by 8 bases; bases with no gene match: 14. The CDR3 loop reads CASAFWGVGGNEQFF. DNA for the CDR3: TGTGCCAGCGCCTTTTGGGGGGTCGGGGGGAATGAGCAGTTCTTC.

This clonotype was observed a single time. A far larger clone is just one base off, so this is likely a read error. The rearrangement uses TRBV3-1 and TRBJ2-1, with D perhaps given as TRBD1 or TRBD2 (5 bases each). This CDR3 spans 14 amino acids. V was pared by 7 bases and J by 10 bases, with 20 bases between. The germline V gene has CDR1 LGHDT and CDR2 YNNKEL (reference sequence). The DNA for the CDR3 is TGTGCCAGCAATCCCCGGGGCAGGGCCTACGAGCAGTTCTTC. Protein: CASNPRGRAYEQFF.

J is TRBJ2-7 and V is TRBV3-1; 8 nucleotides line up with TRBD1. The length of the CDR3 is 15 residues. Per germline, CDR1 LGHDT and CDR2 YNNKEL (reference sequence). The junction had 5 bases not matched to a gene; V was cut back by 4 bases and J by 0 bases. CDR3 sequence reads: CASSRDRGDSYEQYF. Here the CDR3 DNA reads TGTGCCAGCAGCCGTGACAGGGGCGACTCCTACGAGCAGTACTTC.

This clonotype appeared many times. The chain is built from TRBV2 and TRBJ2-5; 7 nucleotides agree with TRBD2. CDR1 and CDR2 (germline): SNHLY, FYNNEI. The CDR3 spans 12 residues. V dropped 7 bases and J dropped 5; count of bases not matched to a gene: 4. The CDR3 coding sequence is TGTGCCAGCACCGGGGGGTATGAGACCCAGTACTTC. As protein: CASTGGYETQYF.

The rearrangement uses TRBV10-3 and TRBJ2-2, with D perhaps TRBD1 (5 bases). This CDR3 is built from 14 residues. V lost 9 bases and J 0 bases, leaving 11 bases between the germline ends. Germline V gene data show CDR1 as ENHRY and CDR2 as SYGVKD. The CDR3 spells CAMAGSSNTGELFF. In DNA form, the CDR3 reads TGTGCCATGGCAGGGTCTTCGAACACCGGGGAGCTGTTTTTT.

This clonotype was recorded many times. The chain has TRBV23-1 and TRBJ1-5, with D unresolved. TRBV23-1 is noted as an ORF with a role that remains uncertain. This CDR3 is 13 amino acids long. Trimming stripped 1 base from V and 10 bases from J, with 11 bases between. CDR3 bases: TGCGCCAGCAGTCAATGGCTCGACTATCCCCAGCATTTT. Amino acid sequence: CASSQWLDYPQHF.

This clonotype was counted ten times or more. This sequence joins TRBV20-1 and TRBJ2-1; D is unclear. V dropped 0 bases and J dropped 4 bases, with 7 bases sitting between them. Germline assignment: CDR1 DFQATT and CDR2 SNEGSKA (reference sequence). This CDR3 has 13 residues. This CDR3 is CSARDNTYNEQFF. CDR3 in DNA: TGCAGTGCTAGAGATAATACTTACAATGAGCAGTTCTTC.

In this sample, this clonotype turned up many times. The chain uses TRBV20-1 and TRBJ2-5; 9 bases agree with TRBD1. V gave up 7 bases and J gave up 0 bases; unmatched junction bases: 6. Germline V gene data show CDR1 as DFQATT and CDR2 as SNEGSKA (reference sequence). This CDR3 region has 14 residues. Here the CDR3 reads CSVQGAGNQETQYF. CDR3 bases: TGCAGTGTACAGGGGGCGGGGAACCAAGAGACCCAGTACTTC.

At least ten counts were recorded for this clonotype. The J gene is TRBJ1-2, the V gene TRBV6-5; D gene ambiguous. Trimming shortened V by 5 bases and J by 4 bases, and 14 bases separated the two germline ends. Germline values: CDR1 MNHEY, CDR2 SVGAGI. The CDR3 is 14 residues long. CDR3 coding DNA: TGTGCCAGCAGTCTTGATCCCTACAGCTATGGCTACACCTTC. Its translation is CASSLDPYSYGYTF.

This clonotype was seen at least ten times. The rearrangement links TRBV3-1 to TRBJ2-5; D is possibly TRBD2 (5 bases). Trimming took 0 bases from V and 5 from J, leaving 10 bases between them. Germline values: CDR1 LGHDT, CDR2 YNNKEL (reference sequence). The CDR3 extends over 14 amino acids. In DNA form, the CDR3 reads TGTGCCAGCAGCCAAGACCGAGCGGCCGAGACCCAGTACTTC. It encodes CASSQDRAAETQYF.

The sample holds many counts of this clonotype. The chain employs TRBV5-4 and TRBJ2-3, with D tentatively TRBD1 (5 bases). Trimming pared 7 bases from V and 1 base from J, leaving 7 bases between. The CDR3 sequence is 12 residues long. Looked up from germline, CDR1 is SGHNT and CDR2 is YYREEE (reference sequence). The CDR3 DNA follows: TGTGCCAGCGGGGCGGGCACAGATACGCAGTATTTT. Protein product: CASGAGTDTQYF.

About this clonotype: With only one base between it and a far larger clone, this is likely a read error. The V call is TRBV6-1, the J call TRBJ1-2, with 10 nucleotides matching TRBD1. The CDR3 covers 15 residues. In germline, CDR1 is MNHNS, CDR2 SASEGT. The DNA for the CDR3 is TGTGCCAGCTGCCTGACAGGGGGCGCCAACTTTGGCTACACCTTC. It codes for CASCLTGGANFGYTF.

This clonotype was seen many times. This chain links TRBV7-9 with TRBJ1-1, with 8 positions matching TRBD1. The germline CDR1 and CDR2 sequences are SEHNR and FQNEAQ (reference sequence). This CDR3 spans 16 amino acids. The ends lost 3 bases at V and 1 base at J; junction bases unmatched: 7. CDR3 sequence reads: CASSFRQGRGNTEAFF. The CDR3 nucleotides are TGTGCCAGCAGCTTCCGACAGGGGAGAGGGAACACTGAAGCTTTCTTT. Based on the CDR3 plus reference TRBV7-9 and TRBJ1-1, the full variable domain is DTGVSQNPRHKITKRGQNVTFRCDPISEHNRLYWYRQTLGQGPEFLTYFQNEAQLEKSRLLSDRFSAERPKGSFSTLEIQRTEQGDSAMYLCASSFRQGRGNTEAFFGQGTRLTVV.

V gene TRBV5-1 combines with J gene TRBJ2-7; 10 positions match TRBD1. The J segment lost 1 base and the V segment lost 0 bases, leaving 7 bases of the junction unmatched. This CDR3 is built from 17 residues. The germline V gene has CDR1 SGHRS and CDR2 YFSETQ. CDR3 DNA: TGCGCCAGCAGCTTGGCCGGTTGGGGACAGGGGTCCTACGAGCAGTACTTC. Translating it yields CASSLAGWGQGSYEQYF.

This clonotype showed up many times. The chain carries TRBV20-1 and TRBJ1-5; no clear D. The V end lost 5 bases, the J end lost 9 bases, and 8 bases lay between the germline ends. Per germline, CDR1 DFQATT and CDR2 SNEGSKA (reference sequence). There are 10 residues in the CDR3. DNA for the CDR3: TGCAGTGCTCCACGGAGGCCCCAGCATTTT. Protein sequence: CSAPRRPQHF.

The sample holds many counts of this clonotype. V usage is TRBV6-2 or TRBV6-3 and J usage is TRBJ2-5, with D uncertain. The CDR3 is 13 residues long. The germline V gene encodes CDR1 MNHEY and CDR2 SVGEGT. The V end lost 5 bases, the J end lost 5 bases, and 12 bases lay between the germline ends. CDR3 loop: CASSVNTWETQYF. The DNA for the CDR3 is TGTGCCAGCAGTGTGAACACGTGGGAGACCCAGTACTTC.

This clonotype came up a few times. The gene calls are TRBV20-1 and TRBJ2-5; the D is unclear. CDR1 is DFQATT and CDR2 is SNEGSKA in the germline V gene (reference sequence). The V gene lost 3 bases and the J gene lost 9 bases, with 17 bases spanning the gap. The CDR3 is 13 residues long. The CDR3 sequence: CSASVAARGAQYF. The CDR3 DNA reads TGCAGTGCTAGTGTCGCGGCCAGAGGAGCCCAGTACTTC.

Regarding this clonotype: This may be a read error, as it is one base from a much larger clone. This chain uses TRBV4-3 with TRBJ2-5; D ambiguous. CDR3 length equals 12 residues. In germline, CDR1 is LGHNA, CDR2 YSLEER. CDR3 in amino acids: CANSHPYDLKFF. As DNA, the CDR3 is TGCGCCAACAGCCACCCCTACGACCTCAAGTTCTTC.

The genes are TRBV13 and TRBJ1-2; 12 positions match TRBD1. Trimming took 5 bases from V and 5 from J; bases not matched to a gene: 6. The germline V gene encodes CDR1 PRHDT and CDR2 FYEKMQ (reference sequence). The CDR3 runs to 15 residues. CDR3 nucleotides: TGTGCCAGCAGCGGGGGACAGGGGGCGGATTATGGCTACACCTTC. Translating gives CASSGGQGADYGYTF.

This clonotype was observed many times. V usage is TRBV29-1 and J usage is TRBJ1-2; possible D gene TRBD1, 6 bases. The CDR3 sequence is 11 residues long. Germline V gene lookup returns CDR1 SQVTM and CDR2 ANQGSEA. The CDR3 reads CSSGTIYGYTF. The CDR3 DNA follows: TGCAGTTCCGGGACAATCTATGGCTACACCTTC.

This clonotype has ten or more counts. The gene calls are TRBV18 and TRBJ2-3; TRBD2 aligns across 11 bases. The CDR3 spans 16 residues. V shed 0 bases and J 4 bases; nucleotides not matched to a gene: 3. Per the germline V gene, CDR1 is KGHSH and CDR2 is LQKENI. The CDR3 here is CASSPPTSGGADTQYF. CDR3 in DNA: TGTGCCAGCTCACCACCTACTAGCGGGGGAGCAGATACGCAGTATTTT.

V usage is TRBV28 and J usage is TRBJ2-7; D is perhaps TRBD2 (5 bases). CDR1 MDHEN and CDR2 SYDVKM come from the germline V gene. V lost 2 bases and J lost 7, with 18 bases in between. This CDR3 is 15 amino acids long. CDR3 bases: TGTGCCAGCAGTTTAAGTGACATCCGAGGGAGAGAGCAGTACTTC. Its translation: CASSLSDIRGREQYF.

The chain has TRBV5-4 and TRBJ1-5; D gene unclear. The CDR3 has 13 amino acids. The germline CDR1 and CDR2 sequences are SGHNT and YYREEE (reference sequence). Trimming left V 0 bases short and J 4 bases short, with 5 bases between. This CDR3 reads CASSLELNQPQHF. The CDR3 nucleotides are TGTGCCAGCAGCTTGGAACTAAATCAGCCCCAGCATTTT.

In this sample, this clonotype turned up many times. CDR3 in DNA: TGTGCCAGTACGAGCAAGTCGACCGGGGATACGCAGTATTTT. This sequence encodes CASTSKSTGDTQYF. The chain employs TRBV19 and TRBJ2-3; D is unclear. Trimming shortened V by 7 bases and J by 6 bases, and 17 bases separated the two germline ends. The CDR3 has 14 amino acids. CDR1 is LNHDA, CDR2 SQIVND, per germline (reference sequence).

Worth noting for this clonotype: With a far larger clone one base away, a read error is the likely cause. The CDR3 DNA reads as TGTGCCAGCAGCTTAGCGCAGGGACAGTTCTCCTACGAGCAGTTCTTC. It encodes CASSLAQGQFSYEQFF. The genes are TRBV11-2 and TRBJ2-1; TRBD1 aligns across 7 bases. The V gene end was trimmed by 1 base and the J gene end by 10 bases; junction bases not matched to a gene: 13. The germline CDR1 and CDR2 sequences are SGHAT and FQNNGV. The CDR3 runs to 16 residues.

The gene calls are TRBV12-3 or TRBV12-4 and TRBJ2-7; TRBD1 agrees at 7 bases. J lost 3 bases, V lost 1 base, and 6 bases had no gene match. This CDR3 is built from 15 residues. Here the CDR3 DNA reads TGTGCCAGCAGTTTAGGCCGGGACAGAGACTACGAGCAGTACTTC. The encoded protein is CASSLGRDRDYEQYF.

This clonotype was seen a few times. The genes are TRBV18 and TRBJ2-1; 8 bases map to TRBD2. CDR1 is KGHSH, CDR2 LQKENI, per germline. Unmatched junction bases numbered 12, after V lost 6 bases and J lost 8 bases. The CDR3 consists of 15 residues. The CDR3 nucleotides are TGTGCCAGCTCCCCCAGGGTAGCGGGGAAAGATGAGCAGTTCTTC. It yields the protein CASSPRVAGKDEQFF.

Note on this clonotype: This is likely an artifact of a read error, given a far larger clone one base away. V and J are TRBV5-3 and TRBJ2-7; D is uncertain. TRBV5-3 is treated as an ORF (open reading frame) with a function not yet certain. The CDR3 is 12 residues long. In nucleotides, the CDR3 is TGTGCCAGCAGCTCCCCCCCTCGCGAGCAGAACTTC. This codes for CASSSPPREQNF.

This clonotype was observed at least ten times. The chain links TRBV18 to TRBJ2-1, with D possibly TRBD2 on 7 matching bases. Germline CDR1 KGHSH, CDR2 LQKENI. CDR3 length equals 17 residues. Trimming removed 3 bases at V and 0 bases at J, with 15 bases between. The CDR3 loop reads CASSPFGGGGSYNEQFF. The DNA of the CDR3 is TGTGCCAGCTCACCTTTCGGCGGGGGCGGCTCCTACAATGAGCAGTTCTTC.